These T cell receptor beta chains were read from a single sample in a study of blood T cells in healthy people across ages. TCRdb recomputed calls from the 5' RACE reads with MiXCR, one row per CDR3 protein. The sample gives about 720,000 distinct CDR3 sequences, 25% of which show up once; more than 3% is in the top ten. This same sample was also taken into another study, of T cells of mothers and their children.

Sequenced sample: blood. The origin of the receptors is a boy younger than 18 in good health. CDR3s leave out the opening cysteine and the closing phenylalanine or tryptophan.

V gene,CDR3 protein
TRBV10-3,AISSTVDRSTDTQY
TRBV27,ASSPLGGSFPDTQY
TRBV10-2,ASTSFRGGNTGELF
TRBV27,ASRGLGMDEQF
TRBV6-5,ASSYSQGTQPQH
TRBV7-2,ASSFTLAGAEQY
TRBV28,ASSLPPLGNQPQY
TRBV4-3,ASSQDRVGGANYGYT
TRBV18,ASSAPSSYEQY
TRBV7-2,ASSLMGQVRGEQY
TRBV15,ATSRDRGISYEQY
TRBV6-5,ASSYLVTTGELF
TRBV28,ASRPGHHYGYT
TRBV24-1,ATSDVLAGGGDTQY
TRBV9,ASSVDGVGNQPQH
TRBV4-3,ASSQDSSGREETQY
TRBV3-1,ASSQVGTSGGGEQF
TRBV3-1,ASSQEAGVWTGELF
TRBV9,ASSDTTGFRTYNEQF
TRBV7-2,ASSWTQGAVYNEQF
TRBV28,ASSRLSFLVADTQY
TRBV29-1,SGSFMNTEAF
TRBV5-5,ASSSMDRGHEKLF
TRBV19,ASSSNSGVTRDTQY
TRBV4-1,ASSQDIAGLETQY
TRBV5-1,ASSVTAGDPQETQY
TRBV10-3,AIRDLMGDTQY
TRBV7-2,ASSSQWSSYNEQF
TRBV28,ASRTGASNQPQH
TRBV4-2,ASSQDWAGTSGYEQY
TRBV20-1,SARSPGGSGEQY
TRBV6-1,ASTEVNPVSYEQY
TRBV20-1,SARARGQGAYEQY
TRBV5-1,ASSPGVGQF
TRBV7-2,ASSFVHSEAF
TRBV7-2,ASTISGTQETQY
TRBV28,ATSRKDSLDYSNQPQH
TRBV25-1,ASSELSGQRNEKLF
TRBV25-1,ASSGLGRGTSGSPYEQY
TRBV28,ATGLAGAVSVYEQY
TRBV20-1,SARDPETSESNEQF